The next 25 T cell receptor beta chains were all read from a single sample in a study of cytomegalovirus exposure and HLA in healthy donors. The study ran its PCR with 60 Vbeta and 13 Jbeta primers. TCRdb's copy holds only in-frame clones and misses some; the assay was immunoSEQ multiplex PCR. The sample lists over 70,000 clones, approximately 80% occurring once. The specimen was PBMCs. These receptors came from a man aged 25-45 years in good health and CMV-seronegative.

The chain links TRBV19 to TRBJ1-4; tentatively, D is TRBD1 (5 bases). Trimming removed 3 bases from V and 7 bases from J, with 12 bases in between. The CDR3 has 14 amino acids. Germline V gene sequence: CDR1 LNHDA, CDR2 SQIVND (reference sequence). The CDR3 coding sequence is TGTGCCAGTAGTATGGTCAGGGCGGCTGAAAAACTGTTTTTT. Protein sequence: CASSMVRAAEKLFF.

In its sample, this clone was seen a few times. The chain recombines TRBV2 with TRBJ1-4, with TRBD1 matching over 10 bases. V was clipped by 3 bases and J by 7 bases; unmatched bases: 5. Germline CDR1 and CDR2: SNHLY and FYNNEI. The CDR3 covers 15 residues. This CDR3 reads CASSDRDRGGEKLFF. CDR3 nucleotide sequence: TGTGCCAGCAGTGACCGGGACAGGGGTGGTGAAAAACTGTTTTTT.

The chain uses TRBV2 and TRBJ1-4; no definite D call. The CDR3 extends over 13 amino acids. The V and J ends lost 8 bases and 2 bases respectively, with 9 bases between them. Germline-derived CDR1 and CDR2 are SNHLY and FYNNEI. The CDR3 sequence is CASGAVTNEKLFF. CDR3 sequence (DNA): TGTGCCAGCGGAGCAGTCACTAATGAAAAACTGTTTTTT. The entire variable domain, with the rest obtained from reference TRBV2 and TRBJ1-4, is as follows: EPEVTQTPSHQVTQMGQEVILRCVPISNHLYFYWYRQILGQKVEFLVSFYNNEISEKSEIFDDQFSVERPDGSNFTLKIRSTKLEDSAMYFCASGAVTNEKLFFGSGTQLSVL.

The chain combines TRBV6-1 with TRBJ2-5; TRBD1 is a possible D gene (6 bases). With 6 bases removed from V and 5 bases from J, the gap between germline ends came to 10 bases. Germline lookup yields CDR1 MNHNS and CDR2 SASEGT. This CDR3 contains 12 residues. CDR3 nucleotide sequence: TGTGCCAGCAGCCAGGGGTGGGAGACCCAGTACTTC. This translates into CASSQGWETQYF.

This clone was counted a few times. The chain links TRBV6-5 to TRBJ2-7; TRBD2 is a possible D gene (5 bases). V was cut by 3 bases and J by 5 bases, with 14 bases left in between. CDR1 and CDR2 from the germline V gene are MNHEY and SVGAGI. CDR3 length: 14 amino acids. This CDR3 reads CASSYMGRRHEQYF. CDR3 in DNA: TGTGCCAGCAGTTATATGGGGAGACGACACGAGCAGTACTTC.

The chain combines TRBV6-1 with TRBJ2-7; a possible D gene is TRBD1 (5 bases). V was pared by 8 bases and J by 2 bases, with 19 bases between. There are 15 residues in the CDR3. Germline CDR1 is MNHNS and CDR2 is SASEGT. The CDR3 protein is CASLIRWGRAYEQYF. The CDR3 DNA reads TGTGCCAGCCTTATACGTTGGGGCCGAGCCTACGAGCAGTACTTC.

The chain links TRBV28 to TRBJ2-7; 7 nucleotides line up with TRBD2. This CDR3 contains 15 residues. J was trimmed by 6 bases and V by 4 bases; bases with no gene match: 12. Germline values: CDR1 MDHEN, CDR2 SYDVKM. CDR3 nucleotides: TGTGCCAGCAGTTCCCACTCGGGACTACGAGGCGAGCAGTACTTC. Its protein is CASSSHSGLRGEQYF.

V usage is TRBV7-9 and J usage is TRBJ2-7; 14 positions match TRBD2. After removal of 5 bases from V and 2 bases from J, the junction contained 14 bases not matched to a gene. Looked up from germline, CDR1 is SEHNR and CDR2 is FQNEAQ (reference sequence). This CDR3 comprises 19 residues. CDR3 in DNA: TGTGCCAGCAGCCGGGGTCCGGGACTAGCGGGAGTCCAAGCCTACGAGCAGTACTTC. Encoded protein: CASSRGPGLAGVQAYEQYF.

This chain links TRBV27 with TRBJ1-1; D unresolved. The germline V and J ends were trimmed by 8 bases and 0 bases, with 22 bases remaining between them. Germline V gives CDR1 MNHEY, CDR2 SMNVEV (reference sequence). The CDR3 covers 17 residues. The CDR3 DNA follows: TGTGCCAGCCATTCTTCAAGGAGGCGGAGCATGAACACTGAAGCTTTCTTT. Encoded protein: CASHSSRRRSMNTEAFF.

CDR3: CASSSGQSTEAFF. CDR3 nucleotide sequence: TGTGCCAGCAGCTCGGGACAGAGCACTGAAGCTTTCTTT. The chain couples TRBV28 to TRBJ1-1; 7 bases are shared with TRBD1. The CDR3 has 13 amino acids. The V segment lost 6 bases and the J segment 4 bases; nucleotides outside the gene matches: 5. Germline V gene sequence: CDR1 MDHEN, CDR2 SYDVKM.

This clone was counted a single time. V is TRBV5-4 and J is TRBJ1-1; the D gene is possibly TRBD1 (5 bases). The V end lost 0 bases, the J end lost 7 bases, and 10 bases lay between the germline ends. Looked up from germline, CDR1 is SGHNT and CDR2 is YYREEE (reference sequence). CDR3 length: 13 amino acids. In DNA form, the CDR3 reads TGTGCCAGCAGCTTGGTGGGGCAGTATGAAGCTTTCTTT. Its translation: CASSLVGQYEAFF.

This chain uses TRBV9 with TRBJ2-5; TRBD1 aligns across 10 bases. V shed 2 bases and J 5 bases; nucleotides not matched to a gene: 9. Germline CDR1 SGDLS, CDR2 YYNGEE. This CDR3 is 16 amino acids long. The CDR3 nucleotides read TGTGCCAGCAGCGTGGGCCGGACAGGGGGTAGGGAGACCCAGTACTTC. It encodes CASSVGRTGGRETQYF.

The rearrangement links TRBV29-1 to TRBJ1-2; D unclear. CDR3 length equals 13 residues. Between the trimmed V and J ends, which lost 4 bases and 3 bases, there was a span of 12 bases. Germline lookup yields CDR1 SQVTM and CDR2 ANQGSEA. The CDR3 nucleotides are TGCAGCGTTGTGGCGGGGTACGACTATGGCTACACCTTC. Translation gives CSVVAGYDYGYTF. Supplemented by reference TRBV29-1 and TRBJ1-2, the full variable domain reads SAVISQKPSRDICQRGTSLTIQCQVDSQVTMMFWYRQQPGQSLTLIATANQGSEATYESGFVIDKFPISRPNLTFSTLTVSNMSPEDSSIYLCSVVAGYDYGYTFGSGTRLTVV.

The chain couples TRBV7-2 to TRBJ2-7; 10 bases fit TRBD2. J lost 1 base, V lost 3 bases, and 3 bases had no gene match. The CDR3 sequence is 15 residues long. Germline CDR1 and CDR2: SGHTA and FQGNSA. The CDR3 region has the DNA TGTGCCAGCAGCTTCCTAGCGGGGGAGTCCTACGAGCAGTACTTC. Translation gives CASSFLAGESYEQYF. Variable domain in full (rest from reference TRBV7-2 and TRBJ2-7): GAGVSQSPSNKVTEKGKDVELRCDPISGHTALYWYRQSLGQGLEFLIYFQGNSAPDKSGLPSDRFSAERTGGSVSTLTIQRTQQEDSAVYLCASSFLAGESYEQYFGPGTRLTVT.

The rearrangement links TRBV6-1 to TRBJ2-7; D may be TRBD1 (5 bases). The V end lost 2 bases, the J end lost 3 bases, and 14 bases lay between the germline ends. CDR1 is MNHNS and CDR2 is SASEGT in the germline V gene. The CDR3 is made up of 15 amino acids. DNA for the CDR3: TGTGCCAGCAGTGAATTAGGGGTCGGAAACTACGAGCAGTACTTC. Translating it yields CASSELGVGNYEQYF.

This chain joins TRBV4-3 and TRBJ1-1, with D possibly matching TRBD1 (5 bases). Germline V gene lookup returns CDR1 LGHNA and CDR2 YSLEER. Trimming took 2 bases from V and 7 from J, leaving 14 bases between them. CDR3 length equals 14 residues. The DNA of the CDR3 is TGCGCCAGCAGCCAACATCAGGGTGATGGTGAAGCTTTCTTT. Translation gives CASSQHQGDGEAFF.

The genes are TRBV11-2 and TRBJ2-7; 7 bases match TRBD1. CDR3 length: 14 amino acids. Trimming cost V 2 bases and J 3 bases; bases outside gene matches: 4. Germline V gene sequence: CDR1 SGHAT, CDR2 FQNNGV. The CDR3 region is CASSLNRGSYEQYF. For the CDR3, the DNA is TGTGCCAGCAGCTTAAACAGGGGTAGCTACGAGCAGTACTTC.

This chain joins TRBV2 and TRBJ1-1; tentative D call: TRBD1 (6 bases). V lost 2 bases to trimming and J lost 1 base, with 11 bases between them. CDR1 and CDR2 from the germline V gene are SNHLY and FYNNEI. CDR3 length: 15 amino acids. Here the CDR3 reads CASSEQGLENTEAFF. CDR3 in DNA: TGTGCCAGCAGTGAACAGGGGTTGGAGAACACTGAAGCTTTCTTT.

The J gene is TRBJ1-1, the V gene TRBV5-1; no reliable D call. This CDR3 spans 14 amino acids. Trimming took off 3 bases at V and 2 bases at J, with 11 bases between the two ends. The V gene's germline CDR1 is SGHRS and CDR2 YFSETQ. The CDR3 protein is CASSSLFVNTEAFF. For the CDR3, the DNA is TGCGCCAGCAGCTCCCTCTTTGTAAACACTGAAGCTTTCTTT.

This clone was counted a single time. The V call is TRBV7-2, the J call TRBJ2-7; 9 nucleotides line up with TRBD1. The CDR3 is made up of 14 amino acids. Trimming at V came to 1 base and at J to 5 bases, leaving 3 bases not matched to a gene. Germline V lookup: CDR1 SGHTA, CDR2 FQGNSA. The CDR3 region has the DNA TGTGCCAGCAGCTTAGACAGGGGGCCCGACGAGCAGTACTTC. This gives the protein CASSLDRGPDEQYF. The full variable domain, in which reference TRBV7-2 and TRBJ2-7 provide the parts outside the CDR3, is GAGVSQSPSNKVTEKGKDVELRCDPISGHTALYWYRQSLGQGLEFLIYFQGNSAPDKSGLPSDRFSAERTGGSVSTLTIQRTQQEDSAVYLCASSLDRGPDEQYFGPGTRLTVT.

This clone is a singleton in its sample. The J gene is TRBJ2-7, the V gene TRBV19, with D unresolved. Germline V gene sequence: CDR1 LNHDA, CDR2 SQIVND (reference sequence). CDR3 length equals 13 residues. V was pared by 9 bases and J by 2 bases, with 14 bases between. CDR3 sequence: CASDQAIAYEQYF. The CDR3 nucleotides are TGTGCCAGCGACCAGGCGATTGCCTACGAGCAGTACTTC.

The rearrangement uses TRBV11-3 and TRBJ1-1; D might be TRBD1 (5 bases). The CDR3 has 20 amino acids. Trimming left V 0 bases short and J 4 bases short, with 27 bases between. Germline V gene lookup returns CDR1 SGHNT and CDR2 YENEEA. The CDR3 DNA is TGTGCCAGCAGCTTAGATTTTCTAGGACTCCAGGGACTAGTTATCACTGAAGCTTTCTTT. This gives the protein CASSLDFLGLQGLVITEAFF.

The rearrangement uses TRBV4-3 and TRBJ2-1, with TRBD2 matching over 12 bases. Germline assignment: CDR1 LGHNA and CDR2 YSLEER. Trimming took 7 bases from V and 1 from J; bases not matched to a gene: 17. This CDR3 contains 20 residues. The CDR3 DNA follows: TGCGCCAGCACCCCGTGGGCCGTCCCTAGCGGGGGGGAGTCCTACAATGAGCAGTTCTTC. Residues: CASTPWAVPSGGESYNEQFF.

The rearrangement joins TRBV5-4 to TRBJ2-7; the D is unclear. CDR3 length: 12 amino acids. V lost 1 base, J lost 5 bases, and 7 bases lay in between. Germline-derived CDR1 and CDR2 are SGHNT and YYREEE (reference sequence). This CDR3 is CASSLTTDEQYF. The CDR3 DNA follows: TGTGCCAGCAGCTTGACCACAGACGAGCAGTACTTC.

The rearrangement joins TRBV19 to TRBJ2-1; 15 nucleotides align to TRBD2. The germline V gene encodes CDR1 LNHDA and CDR2 SQIVND (reference sequence). CDR3 length equals 18 residues. With V trimmed by 8 bases and J by 2 bases, 10 bases remained unmatched. The CDR3 loop is CASHEGLAGGSTYNEQFF. The CDR3 DNA reads TGTGCCAGTCACGAGGGACTAGCGGGAGGCTCGACCTACAATGAGCAGTTCTTC.